This T cell receptor beta chain was sequenced for a study of blood T cell repertoires in COVID-19. The CDR3 extends over 16 amino acids. Trimming pared 0 bases from V and 0 bases from J, leaving 11 bases between. CDR1 is MGHRA, CDR2 YSYEKL, per germline. A single count supports this clone. Generated by immunoSEQ multiplex PCR, the TCRdb table keeps only in-frame clones and is missing some. The data contain 200,000 to 250,000 clones, around three quarters of them singletons. The chain links TRBV4-1 to TRBJ1-1; D is ambiguous. Material for sequencing was peripheral blood. This sequence was found in a woman aged 70-85 years with acute or convalescent COVID-19. The CDR3 region has the DNA TGCGCCAGCAGCCAAGATAACAGCCTGATGAACACTGAAGCTTTCTTT. This sequence encodes CASSQDNSLMNTEAFF.